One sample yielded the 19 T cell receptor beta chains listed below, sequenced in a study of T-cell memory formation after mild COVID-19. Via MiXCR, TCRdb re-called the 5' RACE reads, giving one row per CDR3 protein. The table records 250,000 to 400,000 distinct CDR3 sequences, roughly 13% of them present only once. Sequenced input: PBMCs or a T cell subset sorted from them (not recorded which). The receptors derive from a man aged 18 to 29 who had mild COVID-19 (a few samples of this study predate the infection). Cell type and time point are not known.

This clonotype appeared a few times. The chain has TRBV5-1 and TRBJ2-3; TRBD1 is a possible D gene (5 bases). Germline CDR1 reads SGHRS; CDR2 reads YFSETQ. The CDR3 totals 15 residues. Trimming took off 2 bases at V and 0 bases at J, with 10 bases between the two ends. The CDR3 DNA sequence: TGCGCCAGCAGCTTAAGGCCAGGGAGCACAGATACGCAGTATTTT. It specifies CASSLRPGSTDTQYF.

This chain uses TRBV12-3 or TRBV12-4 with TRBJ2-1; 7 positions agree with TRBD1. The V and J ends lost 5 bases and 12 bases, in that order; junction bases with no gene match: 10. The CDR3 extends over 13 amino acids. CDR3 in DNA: TGTGCCAGCAGTCCATATAGACAGGGCTGGCAGTTCTTC. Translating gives CASSPYRQGWQFF.

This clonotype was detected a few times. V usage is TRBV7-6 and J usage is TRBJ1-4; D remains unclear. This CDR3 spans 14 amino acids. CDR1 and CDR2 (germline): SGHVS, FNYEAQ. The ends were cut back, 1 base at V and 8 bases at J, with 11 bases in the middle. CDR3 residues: CASSLEPYSEKLFF. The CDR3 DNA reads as TGTGCCAGCAGCTTAGAGCCATACTCCGAAAAACTGTTTTTT.

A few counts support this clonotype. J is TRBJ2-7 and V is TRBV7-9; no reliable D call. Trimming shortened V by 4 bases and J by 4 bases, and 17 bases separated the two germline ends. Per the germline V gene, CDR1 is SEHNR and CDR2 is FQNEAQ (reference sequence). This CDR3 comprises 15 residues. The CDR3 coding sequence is TGTGCCAGCAGCTCAAGACAAGCCGGTGGTTACGAGCAGTACTTC. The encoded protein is CASSSRQAGGYEQYF.

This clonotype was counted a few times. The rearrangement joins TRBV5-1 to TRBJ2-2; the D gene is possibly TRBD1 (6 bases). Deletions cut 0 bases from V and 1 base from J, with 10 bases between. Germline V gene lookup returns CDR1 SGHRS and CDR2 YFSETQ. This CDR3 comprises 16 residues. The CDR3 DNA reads TGCGCCAGCAGCTTGGGCGGACAGCTGAACACCGGGGAGCTGTTTTTT. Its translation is CASSLGGQLNTGELFF.

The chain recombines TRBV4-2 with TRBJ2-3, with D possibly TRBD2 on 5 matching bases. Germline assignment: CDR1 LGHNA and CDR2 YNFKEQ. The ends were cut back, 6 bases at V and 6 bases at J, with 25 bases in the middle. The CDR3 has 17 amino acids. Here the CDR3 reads CASSPQTRRAHGDTQYF. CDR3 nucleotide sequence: TGTGCCAGCAGTCCTCAGACTCGGCGGGCCCACGGGGATACGCAGTATTTT.

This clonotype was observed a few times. The CDR3 reads CASSPWSSGSYNEQFF. In DNA, the CDR3 is TGTGCCAGCAGCCCATGGTCGTCTGGGTCCTACAATGAGCAGTTCTTC. The rearrangement links TRBV7-3 to TRBJ2-1; D unresolved. The ends were cut back, 5 bases at V and 1 base at J, with 15 bases in the middle. This CDR3 contains 16 residues. CDR1 and CDR2 (germline): SGHTA, FQGTGA.

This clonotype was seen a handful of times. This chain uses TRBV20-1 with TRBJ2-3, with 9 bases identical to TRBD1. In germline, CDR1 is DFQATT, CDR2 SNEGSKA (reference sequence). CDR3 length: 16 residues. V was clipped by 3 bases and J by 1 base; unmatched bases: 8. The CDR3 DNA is TGCAGTGCTAGGCCCGGGACAGGGCCCCGCACAGATACGCAGTATTTT. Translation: CSARPGTGPRTDTQYF.

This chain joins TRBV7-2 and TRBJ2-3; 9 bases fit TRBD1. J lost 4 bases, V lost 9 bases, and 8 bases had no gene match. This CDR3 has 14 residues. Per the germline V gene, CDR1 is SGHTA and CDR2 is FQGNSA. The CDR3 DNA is TGTGCCAGTCTACGGGACAGGGCTTCAGATACGCAGTATTTT. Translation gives CASLRDRASDTQYF.

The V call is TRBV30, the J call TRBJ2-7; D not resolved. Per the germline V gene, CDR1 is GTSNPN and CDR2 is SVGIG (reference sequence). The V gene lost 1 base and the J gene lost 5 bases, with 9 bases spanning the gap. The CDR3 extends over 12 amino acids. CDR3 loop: CAWSEIGNEQYF. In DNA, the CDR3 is TGTGCCTGGAGTGAGATAGGGAACGAGCAGTACTTC.

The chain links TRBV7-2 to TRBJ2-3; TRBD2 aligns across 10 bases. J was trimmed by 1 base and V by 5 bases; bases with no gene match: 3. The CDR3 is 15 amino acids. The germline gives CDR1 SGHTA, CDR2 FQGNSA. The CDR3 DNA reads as TGTGCCAGCAGCCCAGGGACTAGCGGCACAGATACGCAGTATTTT. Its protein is CASSPGTSGTDTQYF.

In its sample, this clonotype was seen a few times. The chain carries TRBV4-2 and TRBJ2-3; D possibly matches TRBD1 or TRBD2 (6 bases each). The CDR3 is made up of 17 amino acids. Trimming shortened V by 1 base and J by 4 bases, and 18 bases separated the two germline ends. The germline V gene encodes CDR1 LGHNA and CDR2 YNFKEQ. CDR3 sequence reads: CASSQAGATFGADTQYF. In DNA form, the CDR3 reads TGTGCCAGCAGCCAAGCGGGGGCGACATTTGGGGCAGATACGCAGTATTTT.

The DNA of the CDR3 is TGTGCCAGCAGTTACACAGGTACTGAAGCTTTCTTT. Encoded protein: CASSYTGTEAFF. V and J are TRBV6-6 and TRBJ1-1, with D possibly matching TRBD1 (5 bases). This CDR3 contains 12 residues. The V gene lost 2 bases and the J gene lost 5 bases, with 6 bases spanning the gap. Germline V gene data show CDR1 as MNHNY and CDR2 as SVGAGI (reference sequence).

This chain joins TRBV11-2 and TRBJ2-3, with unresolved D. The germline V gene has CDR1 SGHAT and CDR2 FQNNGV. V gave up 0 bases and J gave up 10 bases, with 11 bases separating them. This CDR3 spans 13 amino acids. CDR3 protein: CASSLDITGSQYF. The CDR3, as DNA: TGTGCCAGCAGCTTAGATATCACGGGTTCGCAGTATTTT.

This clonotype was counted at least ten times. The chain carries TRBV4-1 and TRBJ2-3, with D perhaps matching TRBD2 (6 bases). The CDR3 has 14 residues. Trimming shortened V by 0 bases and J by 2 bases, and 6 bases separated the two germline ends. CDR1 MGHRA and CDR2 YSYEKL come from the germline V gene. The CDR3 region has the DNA TGCGCCAGCAGCCAAGAGGGACTCACAGATACGCAGTATTTT. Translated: CASSQEGLTDTQYF.

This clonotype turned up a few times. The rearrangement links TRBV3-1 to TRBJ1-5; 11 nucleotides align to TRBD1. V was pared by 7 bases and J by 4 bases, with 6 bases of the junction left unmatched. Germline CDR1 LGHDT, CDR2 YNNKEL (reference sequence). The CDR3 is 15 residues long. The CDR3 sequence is CASTLGQGANQPQHF. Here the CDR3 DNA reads TGTGCCAGCACCCTTGGACAGGGGGCGAATCAGCCCCAGCATTTT. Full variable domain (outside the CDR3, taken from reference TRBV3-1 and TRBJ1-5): DTAVSQTPKYLVTQMGNDKSIKCEQNLGHDTMYWYKQDSKKFLKIMFSYNNKELIINETVPNRFSPKSPDKAHLNLHINSLELGDSAVYFCASTLGQGANQPQHFGDGTRLSIL.

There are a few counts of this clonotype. The CDR3 DNA reads as TGTGCCAGCAGTTTTAGGCAGCGACCCCAAGAGACCCAGTACTTC. This gives the protein CASSFRQRPQETQYF. The chain links TRBV12-3 or TRBV12-4 to TRBJ2-5; D unresolved. The CDR3 runs to 15 residues. V was clipped by 3 bases and J by 1 base, with 12 bases between them.

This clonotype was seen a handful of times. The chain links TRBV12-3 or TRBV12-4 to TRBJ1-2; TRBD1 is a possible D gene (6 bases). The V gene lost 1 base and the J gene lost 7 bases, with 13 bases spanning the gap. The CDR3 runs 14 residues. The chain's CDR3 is CASSLDDRRRGYTF. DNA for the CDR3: TGTGCCAGCAGTTTAGATGACAGGCGGCGTGGCTACACCTTC.

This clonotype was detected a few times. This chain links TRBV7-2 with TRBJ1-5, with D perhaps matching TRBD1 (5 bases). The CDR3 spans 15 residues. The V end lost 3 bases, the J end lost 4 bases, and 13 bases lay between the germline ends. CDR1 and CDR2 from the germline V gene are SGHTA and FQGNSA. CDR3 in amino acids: CASSLSRDFNQPQHF. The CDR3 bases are TGTGCCAGCAGCTTGAGCCGGGACTTTAATCAGCCCCAGCATTTT.